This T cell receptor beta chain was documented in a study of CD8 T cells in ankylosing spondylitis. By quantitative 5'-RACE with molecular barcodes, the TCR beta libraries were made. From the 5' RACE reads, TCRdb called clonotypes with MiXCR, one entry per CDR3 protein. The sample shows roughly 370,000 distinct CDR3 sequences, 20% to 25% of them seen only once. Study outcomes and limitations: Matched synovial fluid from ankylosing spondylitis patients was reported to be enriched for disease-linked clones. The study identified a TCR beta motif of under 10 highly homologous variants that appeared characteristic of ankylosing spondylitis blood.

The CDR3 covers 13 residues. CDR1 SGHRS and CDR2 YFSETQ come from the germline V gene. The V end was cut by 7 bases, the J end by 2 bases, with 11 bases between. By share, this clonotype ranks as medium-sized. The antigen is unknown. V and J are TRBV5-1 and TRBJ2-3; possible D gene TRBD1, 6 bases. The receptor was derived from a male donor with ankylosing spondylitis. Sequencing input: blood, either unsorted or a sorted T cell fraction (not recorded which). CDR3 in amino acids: CASGGGSTDTQYF. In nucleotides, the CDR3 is TGCGCCAGCGGGGGCGGCTCCACAGATACGCAGTATTTT.